Included here is one T cell receptor (beta chain) sequence, with context. The data originate from a study of T cell changes during pregnancy in multiple sclerosis. With 7 bases removed from V and 0 bases from J, the gap between germline ends came to 13 bases. The CDR3 spans 15 residues. Germline CDR1 LNHDA, CDR2 SQIVND (reference sequence). The assay was immunoSEQ multiplex PCR, and TCRdb's table has in-frame clones only and misses some. The repertoire holds roughly 76,000 clones, with 80% to 95% as singletons. Sequences were derived from CD4+ T cells from peripheral blood mononuclear cells, sampled in the second trimester of pregnancy. The sequence derives from a female donor with multiple sclerosis, enrolled in a pregnancy study. This chain joins TRBV19 and TRBJ1-5; D is unclear. CDR3 bases: TGTGCCAGTACGGCGGGGTCCTATAGCAATCAGCCCCAGCATTTT. This gives the protein CASTAGSYSNQPQHF. Variable domain in full (rest from reference TRBV19 and TRBJ1-5): DGGITQSPKYLFRKEGQNVTLSCEQNLNHDAMYWYRQDPGQGLRLIYYSQIVNDFQKGDIAEGYSVSREKKESFPLTVTSAQKNPTAFYLCASTAGSYSNQPQHFGDGTRLSIL.